This T cell receptor (beta chain) was profiled in a study of CD8 T cells in ankylosing spondylitis (dated by TCRdb to 2016 to 2017). For context, the study as a whole: The study profiled T cell receptor beta repertoires in healthy donors and ankylosing spondylitis patients to find disease-linked TCR variants. The full study cohort comprised around 25 ankylosing spondylitis patients and approximately 100 healthy donors. Peripheral blood samples were taken, and synovial fluid was additionally collected from ankylosing spondylitis patients. Beyond this particular receptor, the publication reports: A TCR beta motif of fewer than 10 highly homologous amino acid variants appeared characteristic of blood from ankylosing spondylitis patients. The disease-linked clones showed a CD8+ phenotype and occurred at relatively low frequencies in peripheral blood. Some of the motif variants had been reported before in the synovial fluid and blood of reactive arthritis patients, a finding that suggests common disease-initiation mechanisms. The disease-linked clones were reported as significantly enriched in matched synovial fluid samples from ankylosing spondylitis patients.

Comment on this clonotype: Its antigen is unknown. Base quality data are lacking; no much larger clone is found one base away.

From a lookup of the germline V gene, CDR1 and CDR2 are LGHNA and YNFKEQ. Its CDR3 holds 16 amino acids, cysteine through phenylalanine. Just the 48-base CDR3 DNA is kept, in frame starting at base 1. V is shortened by 0 bases, J by 1 base, and the region joining them spans 10 bases. Synovial fluid samples were paired with blood samples taken from the same ankylosing spondylitis patients. Sequencer: Illumina HiSeq 2500. TCR beta libraries were prepared by quantitative 5'-RACE with molecular barcodes. From the authors' description of their analysis: To identify disease-linked TCR variants, a new computational method was used, one built on a probabilistic model of VDJ rearrangement. Using fastp trimming at Q25 and MiXCR clonotype assembly, TCRdb reanalyzed the public sequencing data and kept in-frame beta chains. Every entry covers one CDR3 protein and lists the most common genes and DNA from its rows. The V and J calls were not made by the authors but by TCRdb's processing. This sample has about 160,000 distinct CDR3 sequences in its table, and approximately 48% of those were observed once. Roughly 15% of the sample is in the top ten clones.

This sequence was found in a male donor with ankylosing spondylitis. The chain links TRBV4-2 with TRBJ1-5, with the D gene not clear enough to name. Sequenced material: synovial fluid, either unsorted or a sorted T cell fraction (not recorded which). The CDR3: CASSQEGHPSNQPQHF. The DNA sequence is given as TGTGCCAGCAGCCAAGAAGGCCACCCCAGCAATCAGCCCCAGCATTTT.